These T cell receptor beta chains were read from a single sample in a study of Graves' ophthalmopathy and Graves' hyperthyroidism. TCRdb called the multiplex PCR reads again in MiXCR, with one record for every CDR3 protein. Among some 750,000 distinct CDR3 sequences listed, approximately 40% were seen once. Material: peripheral blood. All receptors derive from an adult man with Graves' ophthalmopathy. Both conserved end residues are part of each CDR3. D genes are given only for firm matches. Some rows mark clone size as missing; the rest say once, few, many or name a class of expanded clone.

abundance: many; d_gene: -; j_gene: TRBJ1-2; v_gene: TRBV12-3/TRBV12-4; CDR3aa: CASSGTLWNGYTF; CDR3nt: TGTGCCAGCTCCGGGACACTATGGAATGGCTACACCTTC
abundance: -; d_gene: TRBD2; j_gene: TRBJ2-3; v_gene: TRBV7-9; CDR3aa: CASSFSASGGTDTQYF; CDR3nt: TGTGCCAGCAGCTTTTCGGCTAGCGGGGGAACAGATACGCAGTATTTT
abundance: many; d_gene: -; j_gene: TRBJ1-6; v_gene: TRBV3-1; CDR3aa: CASNRRGSPLHF; CDR3nt: TGTGCCAGCAACCGTAGGGGTTCACCCCTCCACTTT
abundance: -; d_gene: -; j_gene: TRBJ2-5; v_gene: TRBV20-1; CDR3aa: CSARGSVGGRRETQYF; CDR3nt: TGCAGTGCTAGAGGCAGTGTCGGGGGGCGCCGGGAGACCCAGTACTTC
abundance: few; d_gene: -; j_gene: TRBJ1-2; v_gene: TRBV12-3/TRBV12-4; CDR3aa: CASSSHRSEYGYTF; CDR3nt: TGTGCCAGCAGTTCACACAGGAGTGAATATGGCTACACCTTC
abundance: -; d_gene: TRBD1; j_gene: TRBJ2-5; v_gene: TRBV7-6; CDR3aa: CAWRDRGDRTSQETQYF; CDR3nt: TGTGCCTGGAGAGACCGAGGGGACAGGACCAGCCAAGAGACCCAGTACTTC
abundance: -; d_gene: TRBD1; j_gene: TRBJ1-2; v_gene: TRBV9; CDR3aa: CASSHGQENYGYTF; CDR3nt: TGTGCCAGCAGCCACGGACAGGAAAACTATGGCTACACCTTC
abundance: once; d_gene: TRBD2; j_gene: TRBJ2-2; v_gene: TRBV20-1; CDR3aa: CSADSGAANTGELFF; CDR3nt: TGCAGTGCAGACAGCGGGGCGGCGAACACCGGGGAGCTGTTTTTT
abundance: -; d_gene: -; j_gene: TRBJ2-7; v_gene: TRBV20-1; CDR3aa: CSATSTGNTYEQYF; CDR3nt: TGCAGTGCTACCTCTACAGGGAATACCTACGAGCAGTACTTC
abundance: many; d_gene: TRBD2; j_gene: TRBJ2-5; v_gene: TRBV7-3; CDR3aa: CASSLGGGYQETQYF; CDR3nt: TGTGCCAGCAGCTTGGGCGGGGGATACCAAGAGACCCAGTACTTC
abundance: -; d_gene: TRBD2; j_gene: TRBJ2-7; v_gene: TRBV20-1; CDR3aa: CSAPGTSSYEQYF; CDR3nt: TGCAGTGCCCCCGGGACTAGCAGCTACGAGCAGTACTTC
abundance: few; d_gene: -; j_gene: TRBJ1-2; v_gene: TRBV6-5; CDR3aa: CASSYLGPSYGYTF; CDR3nt: TGTGCCAGCAGTTATTTGGGACCTTCGTATGGCTACACCTTC
abundance: -; d_gene: -; j_gene: TRBJ2-5; v_gene: TRBV27; CDR3aa: CASSLSPVRETQYF; CDR3nt: TGTGCCAGCAGTTTATCCCCGGTTCGGGAGACCCAGTACTTC
abundance: -; d_gene: -; j_gene: TRBJ1-1; v_gene: TRBV2; CDR3aa: CARHGTGRIAEAFF; CDR3nt: TGTGCCAGGCACGGGACTGGCCGGATCGCTGAAGCTTTCTTT
abundance: many; d_gene: TRBD1; j_gene: TRBJ1-1; v_gene: TRBV29-1; CDR3aa: CSAWTGSGTEAFF; CDR3nt: TGCAGCGCCTGGACAGGGTCCGGCACTGAAGCTTTCTTT
abundance: -; d_gene: -; j_gene: TRBJ2-2; v_gene: TRBV7-3; CDR3aa: CASSPSNTGELFF; CDR3nt: TGTGCCAGCAGCCCTAGTAACACCGGGGAGCTGTTTTTT
abundance: -; d_gene: -; j_gene: TRBJ1-2; v_gene: TRBV19; CDR3aa: CASSIDPGSLASAYGYTF; CDR3nt: TGTGCCAGTAGTATAGATCCTGGAAGCTTGGCCTCCGCTTATGGCTACACCTTC
abundance: -; d_gene: -; j_gene: TRBJ2-7; v_gene: TRBV5-4; CDR3aa: CASSLRENEQYF; CDR3nt: TGTGCCAGCAGCTTACGGGAGAACGAGCAGTACTTC
abundance: -; d_gene: -; j_gene: TRBJ2-7; v_gene: TRBV30; CDR3aa: CAWSVGLEQYF; CDR3nt: TGTGCCTGGAGTGTAGGGTTAGAGCAGTACTTC
abundance: -; d_gene: TRBD1; j_gene: TRBJ2-2; v_gene: TRBV6-5; CDR3aa: CATHRGTGELFF; CDR3nt: TGTGCCACCCACAGGGGCACCGGGGAGCTGTTTTTT
abundance: -; d_gene: TRBD1; j_gene: TRBJ2-7; v_gene: TRBV12-3/TRBV12-4; CDR3aa: CASWDRGQTYEQYF; CDR3nt: TGTGCCAGCTGGGACAGGGGGCAGACCTACGAGCAGTACTTC